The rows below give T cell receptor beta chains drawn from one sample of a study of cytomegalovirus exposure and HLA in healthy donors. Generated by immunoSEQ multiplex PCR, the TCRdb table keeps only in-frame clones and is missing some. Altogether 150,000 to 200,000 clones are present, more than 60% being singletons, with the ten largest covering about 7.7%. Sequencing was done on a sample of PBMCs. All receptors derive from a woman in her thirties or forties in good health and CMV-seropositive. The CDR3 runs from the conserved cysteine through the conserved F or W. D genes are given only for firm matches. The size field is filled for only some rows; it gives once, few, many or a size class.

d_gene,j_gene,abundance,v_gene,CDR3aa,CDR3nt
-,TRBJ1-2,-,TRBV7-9,CSSSPQAYGYTF,TGTTCCAGCAGCCCACAGGCTTATGGCTACACCTTC
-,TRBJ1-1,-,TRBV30,CAWGPSAFF,TGTGCCTGGGGCCCCTCGGCTTTCTTT
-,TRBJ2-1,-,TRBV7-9,CASRWRGEQFF,TGTGCCAGCAGATGGAGGGGTGAGCAGTTCTTC
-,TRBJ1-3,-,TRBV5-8,CASSLSLLSGNTIYF,TGTGCCAGCAGCTTATCTCTTCTCTCTGGAAACACCATATATTTT
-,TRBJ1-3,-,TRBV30,CAWSPGEAGNTIYF,TGTGCCTGGAGTCCGGGAGAAGCTGGAAACACCATATATTTT
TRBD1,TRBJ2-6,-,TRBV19,CASSLQGAGANVLTF,TGTGCCAGTAGTCTACAGGGGGCTGGGGCCAACGTCCTGACTTTC
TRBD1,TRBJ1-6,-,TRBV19,CASSKGGQGYSPLHF,TGTGCCAGTAGTAAGGGGGGACAGGGGTATTCACCCCTCCACTTT
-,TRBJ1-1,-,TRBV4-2,CASSQLGSEAFF,TGTGCCAGCAGCCAACTGGGGAGCGAAGCTTTCTTT
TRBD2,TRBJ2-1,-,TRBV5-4,CASSPTSGGTYNEQFF,TGTGCCAGCAGTCCGACTAGCGGGGGGACTTACAATGAGCAGTTCTTC
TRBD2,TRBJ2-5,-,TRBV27,CASSSTSGRLKETQYF,TGTGCCAGCAGTTCGACTAGCGGGAGGCTTAAAGAGACCCAGTACTTC
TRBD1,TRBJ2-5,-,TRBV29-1,CSIRTGWETQYF,TGCAGCATCCGGACAGGGTGGGAGACCCAGTACTTC
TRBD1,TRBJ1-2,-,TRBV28,CASSSDDRAWGLYGYTF,TGTGCCAGCAGTTCAGACGACAGGGCCTGGGGCCTCTATGGCTACACCTTC
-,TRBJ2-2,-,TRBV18,CASSPDRNTGELFF,TGTGCCAGCTCACCGGACAGGAACACCGGGGAGCTGTTTTTT
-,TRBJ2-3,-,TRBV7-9,CSSSSQGWSRTDTQYF,TGTTCCAGCAGCAGCCAGGGTTGGTCTCGCACAGATACGCAGTATTTT
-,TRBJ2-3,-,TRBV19,CASSRSRASSTDTQYF,TGTGCCAGTAGCCGGTCGCGAGCCTCTAGCACAGATACGCAGTATTTT
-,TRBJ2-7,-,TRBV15,CATSRSSSYEQYF,TGTGCCACCAGCAGGAGTAGCTCCTACGAGCAGTACTTC
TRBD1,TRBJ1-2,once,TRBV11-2,CASRRIGGQGAHGYTF,TGTGCCAGCAGACGAATTGGGGGACAGGGGGCGCATGGCTACACCTTC
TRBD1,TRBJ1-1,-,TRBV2,CASRGQPNTEAFF,TGTGCCAGCAGGGGACAGCCGAACACTGAAGCTTTCTTT
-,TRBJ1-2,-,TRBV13,CASSLGRTLAGYTF,TGTGCCAGCAGCTTAGGCCGCACCTTAGCAGGCTACACCTTC
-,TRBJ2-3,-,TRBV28,CASSFFSSTDTQYF,TGTGCCAGCAGTTTTTTCTCTAGCACAGATACGCAGTATTTT
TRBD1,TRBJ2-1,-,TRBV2,CASRDRGYDNEQFF,TGTGCCAGCAGAGACAGGGGATATGACAATGAGCAGTTCTTC
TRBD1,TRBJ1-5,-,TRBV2,CASSGPGGYQPQHF,TGTGCCAGCAGTGGGCCAGGGGGGTATCAGCCCCAGCATTTT
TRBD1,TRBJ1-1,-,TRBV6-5,CASRTGQGTEAFF,TGTGCCAGCAGGACCGGACAGGGCACAGAAGCTTTCTTT
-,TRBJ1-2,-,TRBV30,CAWSPPAGVWRDYGYTF,TGTGCCTGGAGTCCACCAGCAGGGGTCTGGAGAGACTATGGCTACACCTTC
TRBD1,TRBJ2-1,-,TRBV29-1,CSAEGQGAYNEQFF,TGCAGCGCCGAGGGACAGGGGGCTTACAATGAGCAGTTCTTC
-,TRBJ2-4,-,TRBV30,CAWSRPGTYAKNIQYF,TGTGCCTGGAGTAGGCCCGGGACTTATGCCAAAAACATTCAGTACTTC
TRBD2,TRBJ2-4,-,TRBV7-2,CASSRSGVEAKNIQYF,TGTGCCAGCAGCCGAAGCGGGGTTGAGGCCAAAAACATTCAGTACTTC